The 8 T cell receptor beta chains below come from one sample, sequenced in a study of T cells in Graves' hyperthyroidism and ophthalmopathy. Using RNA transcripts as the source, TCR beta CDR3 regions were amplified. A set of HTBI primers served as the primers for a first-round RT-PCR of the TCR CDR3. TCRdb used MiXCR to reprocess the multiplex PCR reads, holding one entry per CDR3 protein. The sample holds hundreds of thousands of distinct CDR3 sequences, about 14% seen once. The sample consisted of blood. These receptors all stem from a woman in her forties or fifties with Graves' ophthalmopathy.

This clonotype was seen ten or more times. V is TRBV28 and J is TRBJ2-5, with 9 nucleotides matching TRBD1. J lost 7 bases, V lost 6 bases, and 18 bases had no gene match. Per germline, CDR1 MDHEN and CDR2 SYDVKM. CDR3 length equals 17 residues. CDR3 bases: TGTGCCAGCAGGTCACCGGGACAGGGAGGTCTACAAACGACCCAGTACTTC. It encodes CASRSPGQGGLQTTQYF.

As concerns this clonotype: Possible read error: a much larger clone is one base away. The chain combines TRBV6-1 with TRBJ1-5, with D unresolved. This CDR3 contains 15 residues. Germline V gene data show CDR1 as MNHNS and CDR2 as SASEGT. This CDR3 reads CPSSTTPVWVQPQHF. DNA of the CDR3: TGTCCCAGCAGTACGACTCCCGTATGGGTTCAGCCCCAGCATTTT.

This chain's CDR3 is CASSLRLTYNEQFF. The CDR3 coding sequence is TGTGCCAGCAGCTTACGGCTAACCTACAATGAGCAGTTCTTC. J is TRBJ2-1 and V is TRBV11-2; D uncertain. The CDR3 totals 14 residues. Looked up from germline, CDR1 is SGHAT and CDR2 is FQNNGV. Trimming removed 2 bases at V and 2 bases at J, with 7 bases between.

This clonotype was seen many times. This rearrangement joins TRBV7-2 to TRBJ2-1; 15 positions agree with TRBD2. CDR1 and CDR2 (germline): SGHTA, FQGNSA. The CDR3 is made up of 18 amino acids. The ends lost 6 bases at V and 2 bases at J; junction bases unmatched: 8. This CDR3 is CASSSGTSGRFPYNEQFF. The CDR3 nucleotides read TGTGCCAGCAGTTCCGGGACTAGCGGGAGGTTCCCCTACAATGAGCAGTTCTTC.

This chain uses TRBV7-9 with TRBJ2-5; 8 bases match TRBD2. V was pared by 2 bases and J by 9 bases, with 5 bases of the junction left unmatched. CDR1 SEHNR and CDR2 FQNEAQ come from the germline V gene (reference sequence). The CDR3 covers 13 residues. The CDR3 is CASSLMSREAQYF. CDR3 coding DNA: TGTGCCAGCAGCTTAATGTCGCGGGAGGCCCAGTACTTC.

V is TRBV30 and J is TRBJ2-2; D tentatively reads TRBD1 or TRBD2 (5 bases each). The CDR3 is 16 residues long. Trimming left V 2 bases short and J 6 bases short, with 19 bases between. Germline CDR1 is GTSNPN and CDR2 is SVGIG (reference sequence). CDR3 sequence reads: CAWSYRRGAVSGELFF. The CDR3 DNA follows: TGTGCCTGGAGTTATCGGCGAGGGGCGGTATCCGGGGAGCTGTTTTTT. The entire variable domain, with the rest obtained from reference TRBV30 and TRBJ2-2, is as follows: SQTIHQWPATLVQPVGSPLSLECTVEGTSNPNLYWYRQAAGRGLQLLFYSVGIGQISSEVPQNLSASRPQDRQFILSSKKLLLSDSGFYLCAWSYRRGAVSGELFFGEGSRLTVL.

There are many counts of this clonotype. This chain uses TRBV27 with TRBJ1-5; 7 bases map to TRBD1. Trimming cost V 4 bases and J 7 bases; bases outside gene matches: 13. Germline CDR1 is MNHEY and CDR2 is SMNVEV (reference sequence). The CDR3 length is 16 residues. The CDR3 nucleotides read TGTGCCAGCAGTTCCTATCCAGGGGGTTTGGGGCAGCCCCAGCATTTT. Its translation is CASSSYPGGLGQPQHF.

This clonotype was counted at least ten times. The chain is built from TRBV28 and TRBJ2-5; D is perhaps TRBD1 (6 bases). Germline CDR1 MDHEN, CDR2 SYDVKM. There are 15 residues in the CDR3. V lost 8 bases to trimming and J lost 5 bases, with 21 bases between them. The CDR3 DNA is TGTGCCAGCGTGGTGGGGAGCGTTACAGGGGAGACCCAGTACTTC. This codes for CASVVGSVTGETQYF.